These T cell receptor beta chains were read from a single sample in a study of blood T cell repertoires in COVID-19. Data came from immunoSEQ multiplex PCR; TCRdb stores just in-frame clones and leaves some out. Seen here are 60,000 to 85,000 clones, approximately 74% observed once, and the top ten hold 2% to 3%. The sample consisted of peripheral blood. The origin of the receptors is a human donor with acute or convalescent COVID-19. The donor label of this sample is uncertain. Each CDR3 is given with its conserved first and last residue. A D gene is named only where the DNA matches it firmly. Expanded clones get a size class; other rows say once, few or many, or leave the size out.

DNA	CDR3	D	J	V	size
TGTGCCAGCAGCTTGATGGCGGCGGCGGACGAGCAGTACTTC	CASSLMAAADEQYF	NA	TRBJ2-7	TRBV11-2	few
TGTGCCAGCAGCCAGAGCGGGGGGTTCCAAGAGACCCAGTACTTC	CASSQSGGFQETQYF	TRBD2	TRBJ2-5	TRBV3-1/TRBV3-2	once
TGTGCCAGCAGTACCACCGGTGGCTACACCTTC	CASSTTGGYTF	NA	TRBJ1-2	TRBV6-4	once
TGTGCCAGCAGCCCGGACCCAACGGGAGGTGTTGAGCAGTTCTTC	CASSPDPTGGVEQFF	TRBD2	TRBJ2-1	TRBV7-2	NA
TGTGCCAGCAGCCGCGGACTAAACCAAGAGACCCAGTACTTC	CASSRGLNQETQYF	NA	TRBJ2-5	TRBV27	NA
TGTGCCAGCAGTCAAGCGGGTACGCAGTATTTT	CASSQAGTQYF	NA	TRBJ2-3	TRBV28	NA
TGCGCCAGCAGTCAGCGGGCGGTCCGGGAAAAAACCGAGGGCGAGCAGTACTTC	CASSQRAVREKTEGEQYF	NA	TRBJ2-7	TRBV23-1	few
TGTGCCACTCAGCCGCCGGGACTAAAGAACACCGGGGAGCTGTTTTTT	CATQPPGLKNTGELFF	TRBD2	TRBJ2-2	TRBV7-9	NA
TGTGCCAGCAGCAAAGACGGGACTAGCGGGAGAGATACGCAGTATTTT	CASSKDGTSGRDTQYF	TRBD2	TRBJ2-3	TRBV3-1/TRBV3-2	NA
TGTGCCACCAGCAGAGGGTTGACTAGCGAAGTCTACGAGCAGTACTTC	CATSRGLTSEVYEQYF	TRBD2	TRBJ2-7	TRBV15	NA